Listed here are 18 T cell receptor beta chains from one sample, sequenced in a study of blood T cell repertoires in COVID-19. Profiling relied on immunoSEQ multiplex PCR, and the TCRdb table lists in-frame clones only, not all of them. In the table there are around 190,000 clones, roughly 84% of which are singletons. The material sequenced was peripheral blood. The receptors were gathered from an elderly woman with acute or convalescent COVID-19.

The chain uses TRBV9 and TRBJ2-1; 12 bases fit TRBD1. The germline gives CDR1 SGDLS, CDR2 YYNGEE. The CDR3 extends over 14 amino acids. The trim removed 3 bases at V and 12 bases at J, leaving 7 bases unmatched. The CDR3 nucleotides are TGTGCCAGCAGCGAAGGGACAGGGGGCGTACGGCAGTTCTTC. This translates into CASSEGTGGVRQFF.

The chain recombines TRBV30 with TRBJ1-2; the D is unclear. V lost 0 bases to trimming and J lost 7 bases, with 6 bases between them. The germline CDR1 and CDR2 sequences are GTSNPN and SVGIG (reference sequence). The CDR3 covers 11 residues. The CDR3 here is CAWSVATGYTF. CDR3 nucleotide sequence: TGTGCCTGGAGTGTAGCAACTGGCTACACCTTC.

Comments on this clone: One end of the junction is discordant with germline, which a read error may explain. The rearrangement joins TRBV29-1 to TRBJ2-7; TRBD2 matches at 9 bases. The CDR3 spans 16 residues. Germline CDR1 SQVTM, CDR2 ANQGSEA. The CDR3 sequence: CSVEALTSGISYEQYF. As DNA, the CDR3 is TGCAGCGTAGAAGCCCTGACTAGCGGCATCTCCTACGAGCAGTACTTC.

Concerning this clone itself: This specimen includes other DNA sequences encoding the same CDR3. The rearrangement links TRBV23-1 to TRBJ2-7; TRBD2 aligns across 12 bases. Being an ORF, TRBV23-1 has a function that is uncertain. This CDR3 region has 19 residues. J gave up 2 bases and V 8 bases, and 19 bases lay outside the gene matches. CDR3 protein: CASFHPGLAGPHHPYEQYF. In DNA form, the CDR3 reads TGCGCCAGCTTCCATCCGGGACTAGCGGGTCCCCACCACCCCTACGAGCAGTACTTC.

This clone was seen only a few times. The chain is built from TRBV30 and TRBJ1-5, with D uncertain. Germline lookup yields CDR1 GTSNPN and CDR2 SVGIG (reference sequence). The CDR3 has 13 amino acids. Trimming took 2 bases from V and 5 from J, leaving 10 bases between them. As DNA, the CDR3 is TGTGCCTGGAGTCCCAATTTTGATCAGCCCCAGCATTTT. It is translated as CAWSPNFDQPQHF.

This chain links TRBV7-2 with TRBJ2-5; D unclear. CDR3 length equals 13 residues. Germline CDR1 reads SGHTA; CDR2 reads FQGNSA. V lost 3 bases, J lost 3 bases, and 8 bases lay in between. The CDR3 sequence is CASSLRLEETQYF. The CDR3 DNA sequence: TGTGCCAGCAGCTTGCGGTTAGAAGAGACCCAGTACTTC.

The chain combines TRBV29-1 with TRBJ1-1, with D maybe TRBD1 (5 bases). The CDR3 consists of 12 residues. The germline V gene has CDR1 SQVTM and CDR2 ANQGSEA. V dropped 5 bases and J dropped 8 bases, with 15 bases sitting between them. CDR3 protein: CSVNQRGTEAFF. Here the CDR3 DNA reads TGCAGCGTTAATCAAAGGGGTACGGAAGCTTTCTTT.

The chain has TRBV11-2 and TRBJ2-3; perhaps TRBD2 as D (6 bases). The CDR3 consists of 17 residues. Germline lookup yields CDR1 SGHAT and CDR2 FQNNGV. The ends were cut back, 1 base at V and 0 bases at J, with 14 bases in the middle. The DNA of the CDR3 is TGTGCCAGCAGCTTAGTCGTTAGGAGGGCTAGCACAGATACGCAGTATTTT. Encoded protein: CASSLVVRRASTDTQYF.

The chain couples TRBV10-1 to TRBJ1-1; TRBD1 might be the D (5 bases). Looked up from germline, CDR1 is WNHNN and CDR2 is SYGVQD (reference sequence). This CDR3 comprises 14 residues. The V end was cut by 0 bases, the J end by 5 bases, with 10 bases between. The CDR3 protein is CASSESWGETEAFF. Written as DNA, the CDR3 is TGCGCCAGCAGTGAGTCTTGGGGCGAAACTGAAGCTTTCTTT.

The chain combines TRBV5-1 with TRBJ1-1; 7 bases align to TRBD1. This CDR3 spans 14 amino acids. CDR1 and CDR2 (germline): SGHRS, YFSETQ. V shed 2 bases and J 6 bases; nucleotides not matched to a gene: 7. For the CDR3, the DNA is TGCGCCAGCAGCTTAGATACAGGGGAGTCTGAAGCTTTCTTT. The encoded protein is CASSLDTGESEAFF. The full variable domain, its missing parts supplied by reference TRBV5-1 and TRBJ1-1, is KAGVTQTPRYLIKTRGQQVTLSCSPISGHRSVSWYQQTPGQGLQFLFEYFSETQRNKGNFPGRFSGRQFSNSRSEMNVSTLELGDSALYLCASSLDTGESEAFFGQGTRLTVV.

The chain combines TRBV5-1 with TRBJ2-5, with a weak D call TRBD2 (6 bases). The CDR3 totals 13 residues. Germline CDR1 SGHRS, CDR2 YFSETQ. V lost 4 bases and J 1 base, leaving 8 bases between the germline ends. CDR3: CASSGGSQETQYF. DNA for the CDR3: TGCGCCAGCAGCGGGGGGAGCCAAGAGACCCAGTACTTC.

This clone was seen only once. The chain joins TRBV7-6 to TRBJ1-6; D is ambiguous. There are 15 residues in the CDR3. The germline V gene has CDR1 SGHVS and CDR2 FNYEAQ. The V and J ends lost 5 bases and 1 base respectively, with 9 bases between them. This CDR3 is CASSSRDSYNSPLHF. The CDR3 bases are TGTGCCAGCAGCAGCCGGGATTCCTATAATTCACCCCTCCACTTT.

The rearrangement uses TRBV5-6 and TRBJ1-1, with no clear D. The CDR3 covers 13 residues. Germline CDR1 reads SGHDT; CDR2 reads YYEEEE. The V end was cut by 0 bases, the J end by 7 bases, with 10 bases between. For the CDR3, the DNA is TGTGCCAGCAGCTTGGAGGAGATAAGTGAAGCTTTCTTT. It specifies CASSLEEISEAFF.

The CDR3 DNA is TGCGCCAGCAGCCAAGATTGGCTAGCGTTTAGCACAGATACGCAGTATTTT. This sequence encodes CASSQDWLAFSTDTQYF. The rearrangement links TRBV4-3 to TRBJ2-3, with D maybe TRBD2 (6 bases). CDR3 length: 17 amino acids. Germline V gene sequence: CDR1 LGHNA, CDR2 YSLEER. V was cut by 0 bases and J by 0 bases, with 13 bases left in between.

This clone showed up just once. This chain links TRBV15 with TRBJ1-3; D remains unclear. With 1 base removed from V and 4 bases from J, the gap between germline ends came to 5 bases. Germline V gene data show CDR1 as LNHNV and CDR2 as YYDKDF (reference sequence). CDR3 size: 13 residues. CDR3 residues: CATSRVVGNTIYF. Written as DNA, the CDR3 is TGTGCCACCAGCAGAGTCGTGGGAAACACCATATATTTT.

The chain uses TRBV7-6 and TRBJ2-3; 9 bases fit TRBD1. V was pared by 5 bases and J by 4 bases, with 7 bases of the junction left unmatched. The CDR3 loop spans 15 amino acids. Germline V gene sequence: CDR1 SGHVS, CDR2 FNYEAQ. In DNA, the CDR3 is TGTGCCAGCAGCAAACAGGGGGCGCTGCCAGATACGCAGTATTTT. The encoded protein is CASSKQGALPDTQYF.

Only one count was recorded for this clone. The sample holds other DNA sequences that translate to the same CDR3. V usage is TRBV5-1 and J usage is TRBJ2-6; no definite D call. The CDR3 is 15 amino acids. V gave up 3 bases and J gave up 0 bases, with 7 bases separating them. From germline, CDR1 is SGHRS and CDR2 YFSETQ. This CDR3 is CASSSTGSGANVLTF. The CDR3 coding sequence is TGCGCCAGCAGCTCGACGGGCTCTGGGGCCAACGTCCTGACTTTC.

The V call is TRBV3-1 (or the pseudogene TRBV3-2), the J call TRBJ2-2, with D possibly being TRBD1 (7 bases). The CDR3 sequence is 14 residues long. Germline V gene lookup returns CDR1 LGHDT and CDR2 YNNKEL (reference sequence). The V end lost 4 bases, the J end lost 10 bases, and 16 bases lay between the germline ends. In DNA form, the CDR3 reads TGTGCCAGCAGCCGCAAAGGGGGCGGGAAGGAGCTGTTTTTT. It yields the protein CASSRKGGGKELFF.